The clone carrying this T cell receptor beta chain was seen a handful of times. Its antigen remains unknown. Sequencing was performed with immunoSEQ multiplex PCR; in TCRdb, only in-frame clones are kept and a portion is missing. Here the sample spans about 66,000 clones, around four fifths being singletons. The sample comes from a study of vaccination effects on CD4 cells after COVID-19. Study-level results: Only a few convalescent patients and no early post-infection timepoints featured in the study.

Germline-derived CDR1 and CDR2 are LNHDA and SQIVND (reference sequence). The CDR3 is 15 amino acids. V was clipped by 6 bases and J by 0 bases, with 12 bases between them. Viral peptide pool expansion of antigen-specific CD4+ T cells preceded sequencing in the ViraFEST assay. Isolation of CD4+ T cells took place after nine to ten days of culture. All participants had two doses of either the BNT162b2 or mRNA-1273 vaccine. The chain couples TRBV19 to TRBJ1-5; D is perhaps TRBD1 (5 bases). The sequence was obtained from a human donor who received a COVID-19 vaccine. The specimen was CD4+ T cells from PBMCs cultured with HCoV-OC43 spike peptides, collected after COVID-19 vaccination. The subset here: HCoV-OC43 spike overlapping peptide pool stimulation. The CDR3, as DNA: TGTGCCAGTAGCGGGGCGGTGTATAGCAATCAGCCCCAGCATTTT. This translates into CASSGAVYSNQPQHF. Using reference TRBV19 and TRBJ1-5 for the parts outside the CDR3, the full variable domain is DGGITQSPKYLFRKEGQNVTLSCEQNLNHDAMYWYRQDPGQGLRLIYYSQIVNDFQKGDIAEGYSVSREKKESFPLTVTSAQKNPTAFYLCASSGAVYSNQPQHFGDGTRLSIL.